These 21 T cell receptor beta chains were sequenced from one sample in a study of CD8 T cells in Susac syndrome. The RNA input was roughly 0.45 to 1 ug, and it was reverse transcribed with random hexamers. Each CDR3 protein is one row after TCRdb ran MiXCR on the immunoSEQ multiplex PCR reads. The data show 200,000 to 300,000 distinct CDR3 sequences, approximately 95% seen once. Sequencing was performed on CD4+ T cells from PBMCs. These receptors were obtained from a human donor with Susac syndrome.

This clonotype has only one observation. This sequence joins TRBV6-6 and TRBJ2-1; 11 bases are shared with TRBD2. This CDR3 contains 15 residues. With V trimmed by 4 bases and J by 8 bases, 7 bases remained unmatched. Germline V gene sequence: CDR1 MNHNY, CDR2 SVGAGI (reference sequence). CDR3 sequence (DNA): TGTGCCAGCAGTTTCCAACCGGGACTAGCGGATGAGCAGTTCTTC. Protein sequence: CASSFQPGLADEQFF.

The gene calls are TRBV29-1 and TRBJ2-7; perhaps D is TRBD1 or TRBD2 (5 bases each). This CDR3 has 13 residues. Trimming shortened V by 8 bases and J by 5 bases, and 19 bases separated the two germline ends. Germline CDR1 and CDR2: SQVTM and ANQGSEA. The CDR3 loop reads CSSAIPGPDEQYF. CDR3 in DNA: TGCAGCTCAGCTATACCGGGACCTGACGAGCAGTACTTC.

This chain uses TRBV12-3 or TRBV12-4 with TRBJ2-7, with unresolved D. This CDR3 has 14 amino acids. V lost 9 bases to trimming and J lost 3 bases, with 18 bases between them. CDR3 nucleotide sequence: TGTGCCAGTGCGAGGTTCGGCTTCCACTACGAGCAGTACTTC. Its translation is CASARFGFHYEQYF.

The V and J genes are TRBV28 and TRBJ2-1; D unclear. The germline CDR1 and CDR2 sequences are MDHEN and SYDVKM. The CDR3 covers 13 residues. V was cut by 6 bases and J by 9 bases, with 15 bases left in between. The CDR3 bases are TGTGCCAGCAGCTCTCCTCCCTTGTTTGAGCAGTTCTTC. It translates to CASSSPPLFEQFF.

The V call is TRBV21-1, the J call TRBJ1-2. TRBV21-1 is designated a pseudogene. CDR3 length: 13 residues. The CDR3 loop is CASRGSYHGGYTF. The CDR3 region has the DNA TGTGCCAGCAGGGGATCCTACCATGGTGGCTACACCTTC.

This chain connects TRBV3-1 to TRBJ1-5, with D tentatively TRBD1 (5 bases). Germline CDR1 LGHDT, CDR2 YNNKEL (reference sequence). The length of the CDR3 is 14 residues. Between the trimmed V and J ends, which lost 4 bases and 1 base, there was a span of 8 bases. CDR3: CASSRSGSNQPQHF. The CDR3 DNA follows: TGTGCCAGCAGCCGCTCAGGGAGCAATCAGCCCCAGCATTTT.

The rearrangement joins TRBV6-2 or TRBV6-3 to TRBJ2-3, with no clear D. CDR3 size: 10 residues. Germline lookup yields CDR1 MNHEY and CDR2 SVGEGT. The V end lost 8 bases, the J end lost 11 bases, and 11 bases lay between the germline ends. The CDR3 bases are TGTGCCAGCGGCGGAGTACTGCAGTATTTT. It is translated as CASGGVLQYF.

V usage is TRBV7-9 and J usage is TRBJ1-5; weak D call: TRBD1 (5 bases). The CDR3 spans 14 residues. Germline CDR1 is SEHNR and CDR2 is FQNEAQ (reference sequence). V was clipped by 1 base and J by 3 bases, with 7 bases between them. The CDR3 nucleotides read TGTGCCAGCAGCTTAGAGACAGTCAATCAGCCCCAGCATTTT. This codes for CASSLETVNQPQHF.

In its sample, this clonotype was seen a few times. The CDR3, as DNA: TGTGCCAGCAGCGACGGACCCTATGGCTACACCTTC. Amino acids: CASSDGPYGYTF. The rearrangement joins TRBV7-3 to TRBJ1-2; the D is unclear. This CDR3 region has 12 residues. Trimming pared 5 bases from V and 4 bases from J, leaving 8 bases between. Germline V gene sequence: CDR1 SGHTA, CDR2 FQGTGA.

J is TRBJ2-1 and V is TRBV12-3 or TRBV12-4; no definite D call. The CDR3 extends over 13 amino acids. V was trimmed by 6 bases and J by 9 bases, leaving 15 bases between them. CDR3 sequence: CASRLGVWGEQFF. In nucleotides, the CDR3 is TGTGCCAGCAGGCTGGGTGTATGGGGTGAGCAGTTCTTC.

This clonotype was seen only a few times. V usage is TRBV2 and J usage is TRBJ2-1; no firm D call. The CDR3 covers 12 residues. The V gene's germline CDR1 is SNHLY and CDR2 FYNNEI. Deletions cut 4 bases from V and 2 bases from J, with 3 bases between. In DNA, the CDR3 is TGTGCCAGCAGTGTTCCCTACAATGAGCAGTTCTTC. This encodes CASSVPYNEQFF.

V usage is TRBV7-2 and J usage is TRBJ2-7; 10 nucleotides agree with TRBD2. The V segment lost 5 bases and the J segment 11 bases; nucleotides outside the gene matches: 6. The CDR3 has 12 residues. Per the germline V gene, CDR1 is SGHTA and CDR2 is FQGNSA. This chain's CDR3 is CASSPQREGKYF. Written as DNA, the CDR3 is TGTGCCAGCAGCCCCCAGCGGGAGGGAAAGTACTTC.

Only one count was recorded for this clonotype. The V gene is TRBV4-1, the J gene TRBJ1-2; no firm D call. The CDR3 loop spans 16 amino acids. The V end lost 0 bases, the J end lost 1 base, and 12 bases lay between the germline ends. CDR1 and CDR2 (germline): MGHRA, YSYEKL. Here the CDR3 reads CASSQEASILNYGYTF. CDR3 DNA: TGCGCCAGCAGCCAAGAGGCTAGTATACTTAACTATGGCTACACCTTC.

This chain connects TRBV6-5 to TRBJ2-1, with D unclear. The CDR3 spans 11 residues. Germline V gene lookup returns CDR1 MNHEY and CDR2 SVGAGI. Trimming removed 0 bases from V and 10 bases from J, with 4 bases in between. For the CDR3, the DNA is TGTGCCAGCAGTTACTCGAGAGAGCAGTTCTTC. It yields the protein CASSYSREQFF.

CDR3 protein: CASSLAPTASYEQYF. CDR3 in DNA: TGTGCCAGCAGCTTAGCCCCCACTGCTTCCTACGAGCAGTACTTC. V usage is TRBV11-2 and J usage is TRBJ2-7; D is undetermined. The CDR3 covers 15 residues. CDR1 SGHAT and CDR2 FQNNGV come from the germline V gene. The germline V and J ends were trimmed by 1 base and 1 base, with 11 bases remaining between them.

CDR3 DNA sequence: TGTGCCAGCACCAGCGGGAGAACCGGGGAGCTGTTTTTT. Amino acids: CASTSGRTGELFF. The genes are TRBV2 and TRBJ2-2, with TRBD2 matching 8 bases. Germline values: CDR1 SNHLY, CDR2 FYNNEI. The V gene end was trimmed by 7 bases and the J gene end by 5 bases; junction bases not matched to a gene: 3. The length of the CDR3 is 13 residues.

The chain couples TRBV29-1 to TRBJ1-1; no firm D call. Germline-derived CDR1 and CDR2 are SQVTM and ANQGSEA. This CDR3 region has 12 residues. In nucleotides, the CDR3 is TGCAGTGGGTTGATGGGGTTCGCTGAAGCTTTCTTT. This codes for CSGLMGFAEAFF.

The rearrangement joins TRBV20-1 to TRBJ2-1; 7 bases fit TRBD2. The V gene's germline CDR1 is DFQATT and CDR2 SNEGSKA (reference sequence). J lost 5 bases, V lost 2 bases, and 9 bases had no gene match. The CDR3 runs to 15 residues. The CDR3 coding sequence is TGCAGTGCTAGATCTAGCGGAACAGGAAACAATGAGCAGTTCTTC. Translation gives CSARSSGTGNNEQFF.

The V and J genes are TRBV27 and TRBJ2-3, with 7 bases lining up with TRBD1. Per the germline V gene, CDR1 is MNHEY and CDR2 is SMNVEV (reference sequence). V shed 5 bases, J shed 5 bases, and the junction held 4 bases outside the gene matches. This CDR3 spans 13 amino acids. The CDR3, as DNA: TGTGCCAGCAGTCTACAGGGGCGAGATACGCAGTATTTT. It codes for CASSLQGRDTQYF.

This chain joins TRBV6-6 and TRBJ1-1, with D uncertain. The CDR3 covers 13 residues. Germline lookup yields CDR1 MNHNY and CDR2 SVGAGI (reference sequence). V dropped 0 bases and J dropped 1 base, with 3 bases sitting between them. The CDR3 region is CASSYSENTEAFF. The CDR3, as DNA: TGTGCCAGCAGTTACTCAGAGAACACTGAAGCTTTCTTT.

This clonotype was observed a single time. The chain is built from TRBV12-3 or TRBV12-4 and TRBJ2-1; 9 bases line up with TRBD2. Trimming cost V 5 bases and J 2 bases; bases outside gene matches: 19. This CDR3 comprises 20 residues. In nucleotides, the CDR3 is TGTGCCAGCAGTACTAATTGGTGGGCGGGAGGGACCCACCCCTACAATGAGCAGTTCTTC. Translation: CASSTNWWAGGTHPYNEQFF.